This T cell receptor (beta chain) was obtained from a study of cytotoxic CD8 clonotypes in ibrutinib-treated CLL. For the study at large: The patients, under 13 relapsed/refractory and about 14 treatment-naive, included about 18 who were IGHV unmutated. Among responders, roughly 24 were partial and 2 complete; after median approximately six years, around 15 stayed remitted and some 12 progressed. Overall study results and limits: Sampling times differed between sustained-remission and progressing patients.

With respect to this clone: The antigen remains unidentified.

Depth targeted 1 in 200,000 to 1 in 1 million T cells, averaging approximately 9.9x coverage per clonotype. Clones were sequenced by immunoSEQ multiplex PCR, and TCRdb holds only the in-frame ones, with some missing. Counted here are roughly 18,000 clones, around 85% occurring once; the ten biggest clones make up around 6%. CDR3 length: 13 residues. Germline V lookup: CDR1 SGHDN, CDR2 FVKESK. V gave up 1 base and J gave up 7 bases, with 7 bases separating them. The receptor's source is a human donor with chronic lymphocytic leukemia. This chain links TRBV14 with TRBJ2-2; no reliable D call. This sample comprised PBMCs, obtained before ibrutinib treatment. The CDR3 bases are TGTGCCAGCAGCCAAGTATTAGGCGGGGAGCTGTTTTTT. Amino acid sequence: CASSQVLGGELFF.